This T cell receptor beta chain stems from a study of blood T cell repertoires in COVID-19 (dated by TCRdb to 2018 to 2021). At the level of the whole study: The collaborator samples originated in the United States, Italy and Spain and spanned the acute and convalescent phases of COVID-19. The material from the prospective study consisted of cDNA or gDNA derived from T cells, B-cell-depleted T cells, or PBMCs. Deeply sampled blood TCRbeta repertoires from subjects exposed to, actively infected with, or recovered from COVID-19 were included in the dataset. The repertoires were released in a freely available public database intended as a resource for research on the immune response to SARS-CoV-2. The samples were drawn from two sources: the first 160 participants of the ongoing ImmuneRACE study, and 1,000 to 1,500 subjects contributed by 6 global collaborators. Sample metadata almost always included a de-identified subject ID, COVID-19 status, age in years and sex. HLA class I and class II types, where available, came from metadata supplied by the sample provider rather than from assay-based typing. Study-wide conclusions, independent of this receptor: How much clinical and demographic metadata was included differed by source and by participant, and the metadata was provided uncurated.

The CDR3 has 11 amino acids, counting the end cysteine and phenylalanine. CDR3 DNA is the only sequence kept; it has 33 bases, read in frame from the first base. The germline V gene sets CDR1 to MGHDK and CDR2 to SYGVNS. The junction carries 5 bases between V and J, which are trimmed by 4 bases and 6 bases respectively. One collaborating source in Seattle enrolled patients while the patients were actively infected and followed the patients over time throughout the course of disease. Whole blood was collected in K2EDTA tubes by collaborating institutions according to the institutions' own protocols. For TCRbeta analysis, collaborators shipped samples as frozen whole blood, isolated PBMCs, or DNA extracted from either of those sample types. On this clone: Its antigen is currently not known. Base qualities are not at hand, and no much larger clone is one base apart.

TCRbeta CDR3 regions were amplified from genomic DNA by means of the immunoSEQ Assay, a bias-controlled multiplex PCR. Per the source publication's procedure: The number of nucleated cells in each sample was estimated from the amplification of reference gene primers within the assay. To quantify the absolute abundance of each unique TCRbeta CDR3 rearrangement, sequence reads were collapsed and filtered. For each sample, productive Simpson clonality was calculated as the square root of Simpson's diversity index across productive rearrangements. TCRdb provides this immuneACCESS table in a form limited to in-frame rearrangements. Some clones are lacking; in checked studies, under half of them reflect an unresolved V gene, and why the rest are absent is not known. The V and J calls and clone size are taken from that table; D and trimming were inferred from the DNA. This sample has 300,000 to 400,000 clones in its table, and 86% of those were observed once. The ten largest clones add up to roughly 7.2% of the sample.

The sequence came from a woman in her fifties or sixties with COVID-19, enrolled during active disease. The V and J genes are TRBV25-1 and TRBJ2-3, with the D segment identity uncertain. The sequencing sample was made of peripheral blood. CDR3 protein: CASSGSDTQYF. The sequence in DNA is TGTGCCAGCAGTGGTTCTGATACGCAGTATTTT.